What follows are 29 T cell receptor beta chains derived from one specimen sequenced in a study of blood T cell repertoires in COVID-19 (dated by TCRdb to the early 2020s). Libraries were prepared through the immunoSEQ multiplex PCR assay. Imported from immuneACCESS, the table was reduced by TCRdb to in-frame sequences with V and J called. These copies leave out some clones; in studies compared against another copy, an unresolved V gene accounts for under half, and the cause of the remainder is not known. In this sample the table shows a few hundred thousand clones, around 81% of which occur a single time. The top ten clones comprise roughly 12% of the sample. The sequenced material came from peripheral blood. The receptors shown here come from a human donor in a cohort sampled during active COVID-19.

The chain is built from TRBV3-1 (or the pseudogene TRBV3-2) and TRBJ2-1; D unresolved. The CDR3 totals 11 residues. In germline, CDR1 is LGHDT, CDR2 YNNKEL (reference sequence). Deletions cut 1 base from V and 8 bases from J, with 3 bases between. Here the CDR3 DNA reads TGTGCCAGCAGCCAAGGGCATGAGCAGTTCTTC. Its translation: CASSQGHEQFF.

The chain is built from TRBV28 and TRBJ1-2, with 7 bases fitting TRBD1. CDR3 length: 13 amino acids. Germline trimming cut 5 bases from V and 7 bases from J; bases unmatched to any gene: 7. Per germline, CDR1 MDHEN and CDR2 SYDVKM. CDR3 protein: CASSGTAVSGYTF. CDR3 sequence (DNA): TGTGCCAGCAGTGGGACAGCCGTTAGTGGCTACACCTTC.

As DNA, the CDR3 is TGTGCCAGCAGCTTAGTGGGAGATAGCCGAACGTTCTTC. Translation gives CASSLVGDSRTFF. This chain connects TRBV11-2 to TRBJ2-1, with D perhaps matching TRBD2 (5 bases). V lost 1 base to trimming and J lost 15 bases, with 16 bases between them. Germline lookup yields CDR1 SGHAT and CDR2 FQNNGV. The CDR3 has 13 amino acids.

This sequence joins TRBV27 and TRBJ1-2; 8 bases line up with TRBD1. V dropped 3 bases and J dropped 3; count of bases not matched to a gene: 3. The CDR3 loop spans 14 amino acids. CDR1 is MNHEY and CDR2 is SMNVEV in the germline V gene (reference sequence). CDR3 DNA: TGTGCCAGCAGTTTGCAGGGGGCTTACTATGGCTACACCTTC. It specifies CASSLQGAYYGYTF.

The chain couples TRBV28 to TRBJ2-5; 10 nucleotides match TRBD1. V gave up 5 bases and J gave up 5 bases; unmatched junction bases: 8. Looked up from germline, CDR1 is MDHEN and CDR2 is SYDVKM. The CDR3 spans 15 residues. The CDR3 reads CASSETTGGVETQYF. DNA for the CDR3: TGTGCCAGCAGTGAAACGACAGGGGGCGTGGAGACCCAGTACTTC.

The V call is TRBV24-1, the J call TRBJ2-1; tentative D call: TRBD1 (6 bases). The V gene lost 3 bases and the J gene lost 8 bases, with 13 bases spanning the gap. From germline, CDR1 is KGHDR and CDR2 SFDVKD. CDR3 length equals 14 residues. DNA for the CDR3: TGTGCCACCAGTGATGGGGTCAGGGGCCATGAGCAGTTCTTC. Translating gives CATSDGVRGHEQFF.

With regard to this clone: The sample has other DNA sequences that encode this CDR3 too. The V gene is TRBV5-6, the J gene TRBJ1-2, with D maybe TRBD1 (6 bases). The CDR3 has 12 residues. Germline assignment: CDR1 SGHDT and CDR2 YYEEEE. Trimming pared 5 bases from V and 2 bases from J, leaving 7 bases between. The CDR3 sequence: CASSQGNYGYTF. CDR3 coding DNA: TGTGCCAGCAGTCAGGGGAACTATGGCTACACCTTC.

V is TRBV28 and J is TRBJ1-5, with D uncertain. Trimming removed 4 bases from V and 4 bases from J, with 5 bases in between. This CDR3 spans 12 amino acids. The germline gives CDR1 MDHEN, CDR2 SYDVKM. CDR3 in DNA: TGTGCCAGCAGTTATAGAAATCAGCCCCAGCATTTT. Its protein is CASSYRNQPQHF.

The count of this clone is one. CDR3 bases: TGTGCCACCAGCAGCGGGAGTAACACAGATACGCAGTATTTT. Encoded protein: CATSSGSNTDTQYF. The genes are TRBV15 and TRBJ2-3; TRBD2 is a possible D gene (6 bases). The V end lost 3 bases, the J end lost 2 bases, and 9 bases lay between the germline ends. From germline, CDR1 is LNHNV and CDR2 YYDKDF (reference sequence). The CDR3 loop spans 14 amino acids.

The CDR3 DNA reads as TGTGCCAGCAGCCCCCGGACAGGGGATCAGCCCCAGCATTTT. It encodes CASSPRTGDQPQHF. The chain recombines TRBV7-3 with TRBJ1-5; 9 nucleotides line up with TRBD1. Per germline, CDR1 SGHTA and CDR2 FQGTGA. The CDR3 totals 14 residues. Germline trimming cut 5 bases from V and 5 bases from J; bases unmatched to any gene: 4.

The chain has TRBV19 and TRBJ2-1; the D is unclear. Per the germline V gene, CDR1 is LNHDA and CDR2 is SQIVND (reference sequence). The CDR3 has 15 residues. The V end was cut by 5 bases, the J end by 5 bases, with 16 bases between. Here the CDR3 reads CASSPQGSLNNEQFF. The CDR3 nucleotides read TGTGCCAGTAGTCCCCAAGGTAGCCTGAACAATGAGCAGTTCTTC.

The table lists this clone with a count of one. The V call is TRBV6-6, the J call TRBJ2-3; 8 nucleotides line up with TRBD1. CDR3 length: 15 amino acids. Germline-derived CDR1 and CDR2 are MNHNY and SVGAGI (reference sequence). J lost 1 base, V lost 7 bases, and 7 bases had no gene match. CDR3 protein: CASTPDRAGTDTQYF. The CDR3 bases are TGTGCCAGCACCCCGGACAGGGCCGGCACAGATACGCAGTATTTT.

The V gene is TRBV4-2, the J gene TRBJ1-3; D is unclear. The V gene's germline CDR1 is LGHNA and CDR2 YNFKEQ. Trimming stripped 0 bases from V and 0 bases from J, with 12 bases between. The CDR3 runs 17 residues. The CDR3: CASSQDPGLNSGNTIYF. CDR3 bases: TGTGCCAGCAGCCAAGATCCCGGACTGAACTCTGGAAACACCATATATTTT.

This chain uses TRBV30 with TRBJ1-6, with 7 bases fitting TRBD1. CDR1 and CDR2 from the germline V gene are GTSNPN and SVGIG (reference sequence). Germline trimming cut 5 bases from V and 6 bases from J; bases unmatched to any gene: 4. The CDR3 consists of 13 residues. CDR3 sequence: CAWSGQPNSPLHF. CDR3 nucleotide sequence: TGTGCCTGGTCGGGACAGCCTAATTCACCCCTCCACTTT.

The chain joins TRBV27 to TRBJ2-1, with 14 bases lining up with TRBD2. The CDR3 extends over 19 amino acids. Trimming took 2 bases from V and 1 from J; bases not matched to a gene: 7. Germline-derived CDR1 and CDR2 are MNHEY and SMNVEV (reference sequence). The CDR3 sequence is CASSLKGLAGAGSYNEQFF. The CDR3 bases are TGTGCCAGCAGTTTAAAGGGACTAGCGGGAGCGGGATCCTACAATGAGCAGTTCTTC.

The table lists this clone with a few counts. One end of the junction varies from germline; a read error may be responsible. V is TRBV6-1 and J is TRBJ2-4, with TRBD1 matching over 9 bases. The CDR3 has 12 amino acids. Germline-derived CDR1 and CDR2 are MNHNS and SASEGT. The CDR3, as DNA: TGTGCCAGCAGTGAATCCGGGACAGGGTGGAACTTC. It yields the protein CASSESGTGWNF.

The chain is built from TRBV6-6 and TRBJ1-6; no firm D call. Germline CDR1 reads MNHNY; CDR2 reads SVGAGI (reference sequence). The V gene lost 9 bases and the J gene lost 7 bases, with 13 bases spanning the gap. There are 13 residues in the CDR3. CDR3 sequence reads: CASSREQNSPLHF. In DNA, the CDR3 is TGTGCCAGTTCCCGGGAACAGAATTCACCCCTCCACTTT.

The rearrangement joins TRBV2 to TRBJ2-7; possibly TRBD1 for D (6 bases). The CDR3 runs 13 residues. Germline V lookup: CDR1 SNHLY, CDR2 FYNNEI. V was shortened by 7 bases and J by 6 bases, with 16 bases between the two germline ends. The CDR3 spells CASKEQGVSEQYF. In DNA form, the CDR3 reads TGTGCCAGCAAGGAACAGGGCGTAAGCGAGCAGTACTTC.

V usage is TRBV30 and J usage is TRBJ2-5; TRBD2 aligns across 12 bases. CDR1 GTSNPN and CDR2 SVGIG come from the germline V gene (reference sequence). V shed 1 base and J 1 base; nucleotides not matched to a gene: 7. There are 17 residues in the CDR3. Written as DNA, the CDR3 is TGTGCCTGGAGTGGAAAACTAGCGGGGGGTACCCAAGAGACCCAGTACTTC. This sequence encodes CAWSGKLAGGTQETQYF.

V and J are TRBV5-4 and TRBJ2-7, with 8 bases lining up with TRBD1. The CDR3 totals 15 residues. CDR1 SGHNT and CDR2 YYREEE come from the germline V gene (reference sequence). Losses at the gene ends were 5 bases for V and 2 bases for J; bases not matched to a gene: 9. For the CDR3, the DNA is TGTGCCAGCAGTTTTGACAGGGGCCCTACCTACGAGCAGTACTTC. Translated, it gives CASSFDRGPTYEQYF.

The genes are TRBV28 and TRBJ1-2; a weak D match, TRBD1 (6 bases). From germline, CDR1 is MDHEN and CDR2 SYDVKM. The CDR3 runs to 15 residues. V gave up 7 bases and J gave up 1 base, with 16 bases separating them. CDR3 DNA: TGTGCCAGCACCCCGCCACAGGGACATAACTATGGCTACACCTTC. Protein: CASTPPQGHNYGYTF.

The chain is built from TRBV19 and TRBJ1-1; D is perhaps TRBD1 (5 bases). Per the germline V gene, CDR1 is LNHDA and CDR2 is SQIVND (reference sequence). The V and J ends lost 0 bases and 10 bases respectively, with 15 bases between them. The CDR3 is 14 amino acids. Here the CDR3 reads CASSIDPGGIGAFF. Written as DNA, the CDR3 is TGTGCCAGTAGTATAGATCCGGGGGGGATCGGAGCTTTCTTT.

As regards this clone: Other DNA sequences in the sample encode the same CDR3. The chain links TRBV5-1 to TRBJ1-1; D is undetermined. V lost 0 bases and J lost 5, with 11 bases in between. The CDR3 runs 14 residues. CDR1 is SGHRS, CDR2 YFSETQ, per germline. CDR3 bases: TGCGCCAGCAGCTTGGGCGGGGAGAATACTGAAGCTTTCTTT. Its translation is CASSLGGENTEAFF.

This clone was seen once. The chain links TRBV7-9 to TRBJ1-3; TRBD1 might be the D (5 bases). Germline V gene data show CDR1 as SEHNR and CDR2 as FQNEAQ (reference sequence). This CDR3 is 14 amino acids long. Trimming pared 5 bases from V and 2 bases from J, leaving 10 bases between. In DNA, the CDR3 is TGTGCCAGCAGCCCCGCGGGGCCTGGAAACACCATATATTTT. The encoded protein is CASSPAGPGNTIYF.

The V gene is TRBV28, the J gene TRBJ1-3, with D maybe TRBD1 (6 bases). Germline V gives CDR1 MDHEN, CDR2 SYDVKM. The CDR3 has 13 residues. Trimming took off 6 bases at V and 7 bases at J, with 13 bases between the two ends. The CDR3 spells CASSQAGANTIYF. The CDR3 DNA is TGTGCCAGCAGCCAAGCAGGGGCCAACACCATATATTTT.

This clone was seen many times. The CDR3 here is CASSQAPDRGATNEKLFF. CDR3 nucleotide sequence: TGCGCCAGCAGCCAAGCCCCGGACAGGGGAGCAACTAATGAAAAACTGTTTTTT. The rearrangement links TRBV4-3 to TRBJ1-4; 9 positions agree with TRBD1. The ends lost 1 base at V and 0 bases at J; junction bases unmatched: 6. Germline CDR1 LGHNA, CDR2 YSLEER. This CDR3 contains 18 residues.

The gene calls are TRBV5-4 and TRBJ1-4; 7 positions agree with TRBD1. V was clipped by 4 bases and J by 7 bases; unmatched bases: 16. Germline values: CDR1 SGHNT, CDR2 YYREEE (reference sequence). The CDR3 totals 17 residues. The CDR3 here is CASSVGQLRGGGEKLFF. Here the CDR3 DNA reads TGTGCCAGCAGCGTGGGACAGTTAAGGGGGGGTGGTGAAAAACTGTTTTTT.

The rearrangement links TRBV18 to TRBJ2-1; weak D call: TRBD2 (6 bases). Germline loops: CDR1 KGHSH, CDR2 LQKENI. Between the trimmed V and J ends, which lost 2 bases and 5 bases, there was a span of 19 bases. There are 17 residues in the CDR3. Written as DNA, the CDR3 is TGTGCCAGCTCACCATGGATGGAGTACGGGGGAGACAATGAGCAGTTCTTC. Protein sequence: CASSPWMEYGGDNEQFF. Full variable domain (rest looked up from reference TRBV18 and TRBJ2-1): NAGVMQNPRHLVRRRGQEARLRCSPMKGHSHVYWYRQLPEEGLKFMVYLQKENIIDESGMPKERFSAEFPKEGPSILRIQQVVRGDSAAYFCASSPWMEYGGDNEQFFGPGTRLTVL.

This clone has more than one count but fewer than ten. V is TRBV2 and J is TRBJ1-5, with D hard to call. Trimming removed 4 bases at V and 2 bases at J, with 9 bases between. This CDR3 has 14 residues. The germline CDR1 and CDR2 sequences are SNHLY and FYNNEI. CDR3 DNA sequence: TGTGCCAGCAGTGTATTCGTTGGCAATCAGCCCCAGCATTTT. It is translated as CASSVFVGNQPQHF.